The rows below give T cell receptor beta chains drawn from one sample of a study of blood T cell repertoires in COVID-19. Some clones are missing from TCRdb's copy, which holds only in-frame ones; the method was immunoSEQ multiplex PCR. The sample consists of 150,000 to 200,000 clones, 86% of them appearing once. Input material: peripheral blood. The receptors here all came from a man between 18 and 29 years old with acute or convalescent COVID-19. CDR3s include the opening cysteine and the closing phenylalanine or tryptophan. The order of the fields is clone size, D gene, V gene, J gene, CDR3 protein, CDR3 DNA. D genes are given only for firm matches. Size values are once, few and many counts, or a class for expanded clones, and some rows have none.

abundance: few
d_gene: NA
v_gene: TRBV2
j_gene: TRBJ1-2
CDR3aa: CASSESRGYTF
CDR3nt: TGTGCCAGCAGTGAGTCGCGGGGCTACACCTTC

abundance: few
d_gene: TRBD1
v_gene: TRBV5-1
j_gene: TRBJ1-1
CDR3aa: CASSSGQGSNTEAFF
CDR3nt: TGCGCCAGCAGCTCCGGACAGGGTTCGAACACTGAAGCTTTCTTT

abundance: NA
d_gene: TRBD1
v_gene: TRBV19
j_gene: TRBJ2-1
CDR3aa: CASSIDRDRGGSDEQFF
CDR3nt: TGTGCCAGTAGTATAGATCGGGACAGGGGGGGGTCGGATGAGCAGTTCTTC

abundance: NA
d_gene: NA
v_gene: TRBV11-2
j_gene: TRBJ1-3
CDR3aa: CASSLVDSGNTIYF
CDR3nt: TGTGCCAGCAGCTTAGTAGACTCTGGAAACACCATATATTTT

abundance: NA
d_gene: NA
v_gene: TRBV30
j_gene: TRBJ1-1
CDR3aa: CAWRGRGGRDTEAFF
CDR3nt: TGTGCCTGGAGGGGACGGGGGGGCAGGGACACTGAAGCTTTCTTT

abundance: NA
d_gene: NA
v_gene: TRBV2
j_gene: TRBJ1-2
CDR3aa: CASSVRQAGNYGYTF
CDR3nt: TGTGCCAGCAGTGTACGGCAGGCGGGAAACTATGGCTACACCTTC

abundance: NA
d_gene: TRBD2
v_gene: TRBV30
j_gene: TRBJ2-5
CDR3aa: CAWSLLAGRETQYF
CDR3nt: TGTGCCTGGAGTTTACTAGCGGGTAGAGAGACCCAGTACTTC

abundance: NA
d_gene: TRBD1
v_gene: TRBV19
j_gene: TRBJ1-2
CDR3aa: CASSRQGSYGYTF
CDR3nt: TGTGCCAGTAGCAGACAGGGCTCCTATGGCTACACCTTC

abundance: NA
d_gene: TRBD2
v_gene: TRBV27
j_gene: TRBJ2-4
CDR3aa: CASSSGFLRGESKNIQYF
CDR3nt: TGTGCCAGCAGTTCCGGATTCTTGCGGGGGGAATCCAAAAACATTCAGTACTTC

abundance: NA
d_gene: NA
v_gene: TRBV30
j_gene: TRBJ1-4
CDR3aa: CAWSVLRGKNEKLFF
CDR3nt: TGTGCCTGGAGTGTACTGAGAGGGAAAAATGAAAAACTGTTTTTT

abundance: once
d_gene: NA
v_gene: TRBV6-5
j_gene: TRBJ1-2
CDR3aa: CASSLRVQGRDGYTF
CDR3nt: TGTGCCAGCAGTCTTAGGGTCCAGGGAAGGGATGGCTACACCTTC

abundance: few
d_gene: TRBD1
v_gene: TRBV14
j_gene: TRBJ1-1
CDR3aa: CASSQDRGQGLKTEAFF
CDR3nt: TGTGCCAGCAGCCAAGATCGGGGACAGGGGTTGAAGACTGAAGCTTTCTTT

abundance: few
d_gene: NA
v_gene: TRBV28
j_gene: TRBJ1-2
CDR3aa: CASIGNRVHGYTF
CDR3nt: TGTGCCAGCATAGGGAACAGGGTCCATGGCTACACCTTC

abundance: NA
d_gene: TRBD2
v_gene: TRBV19
j_gene: TRBJ2-3
CDR3aa: CASSILGLAGGPSTDTQYF
CDR3nt: TGTGCCAGTAGTATTTTAGGGCTAGCGGGGGGGCCGAGCACAGATACGCAGTATTTT

abundance: NA
d_gene: TRBD1
v_gene: TRBV29-1
j_gene: TRBJ2-7
CDR3aa: CSVEEPGQGREQYF
CDR3nt: TGCAGCGTTGAAGAGCCGGGACAGGGGAGAGAGCAGTACTTC

abundance: NA
d_gene: NA
v_gene: TRBV2
j_gene: TRBJ1-5
CDR3aa: CASSDRSGPQHF
CDR3nt: TGTGCCAGCAGTGACCGCTCGGGACCCCAGCATTTT

abundance: NA
d_gene: TRBD2
v_gene: TRBV7-3
j_gene: TRBJ2-5
CDR3aa: CASSFGATSGGQETQYF
CDR3nt: TGTGCCAGCAGCTTTGGGGCGACTAGCGGGGGACAAGAGACCCAGTACTTC

abundance: NA
d_gene: NA
v_gene: TRBV7-8
j_gene: TRBJ2-3
CDR3aa: CASSLATLNTDTQYF
CDR3nt: TGTGCCAGCAGCTTAGCGACTTTAAACACAGATACGCAGTATTTT

abundance: NA
d_gene: NA
v_gene: TRBV9
j_gene: TRBJ1-1
CDR3aa: CASSVGTPTEAFF
CDR3nt: TGTGCCAGCAGCGTCGGGACACCCACTGAAGCTTTCTTT

abundance: NA
d_gene: TRBD2
v_gene: TRBV4-2
j_gene: TRBJ2-7
CDR3aa: CASSTSQRSGGVSYEQYF
CDR3nt: TGTGCCAGCAGCACGAGCCAGCGTAGCGGGGGGGTGTCCTACGAGCAGTACTTC

abundance: NA
d_gene: NA
v_gene: TRBV9
j_gene: TRBJ1-3
CDR3aa: CASSVQAYHSGNTIYF
CDR3nt: TGTGCCAGCAGCGTTCAAGCGTACCACTCTGGAAACACCATATATTTT

abundance: NA
d_gene: TRBD1
v_gene: TRBV27
j_gene: TRBJ1-4
CDR3aa: CASSLSRGQGREKLFF
CDR3nt: TGTGCCAGCAGTTTATCGAGGGGACAGGGACGTGAAAAACTGTTTTTT

abundance: NA
d_gene: NA
v_gene: TRBV6-5
j_gene: TRBJ2-3
CDR3aa: CASSYRSPGTDTQYF
CDR3nt: TGTGCCAGCAGTTACCGGTCCCCGGGAACAGATACGCAGTATTTT

abundance: NA
d_gene: TRBD2
v_gene: TRBV6-6
j_gene: TRBJ2-7
CDR3aa: CASSYVGLAGGEQYF
CDR3nt: TGTGCCAGCAGTTACGTAGGACTAGCGGGGGGCGAGCAGTACTTC

abundance: NA
d_gene: TRBD1
v_gene: TRBV11-2
j_gene: TRBJ2-2
CDR3aa: CASSPDGTEPGGELFF
CDR3nt: TGTGCCAGCAGCCCCGATGGGACAGAACCCGGCGGGGAGCTGTTTTTT

abundance: NA
d_gene: NA
v_gene: TRBV28
j_gene: TRBJ1-5
CDR3aa: CASSFRDMGVNQPQHF
CDR3nt: TGTGCCAGCAGTTTCCGGGACATGGGGGTCAATCAGCCCCAGCATTTT

abundance: NA
d_gene: NA
v_gene: TRBV18
j_gene: TRBJ1-1
CDR3aa: CASSPIRQENTEAFF
CDR3nt: TGTGCCAGCTCACCGATACGACAGGAGAACACTGAAGCTTTCTTT

abundance: NA
d_gene: TRBD1
v_gene: TRBV30
j_gene: TRBJ1-2
CDR3aa: CAWSAGTDYYGYTF
CDR3nt: TGTGCCTGGAGTGCCGGGACAGACTACTATGGCTACACCTTC

abundance: NA
d_gene: NA
v_gene: TRBV5-8
j_gene: TRBJ1-1
CDR3aa: CASSFQGEAFF
CDR3nt: TGTGCCAGCAGCTTTCAGGGGGAAGCTTTCTTT

abundance: NA
d_gene: TRBD2
v_gene: TRBV3-1/TRBV3-2
j_gene: TRBJ2-1
CDR3aa: CASSHSGLGNNNEQFF
CDR3nt: TGTGCCAGCAGCCACTCGGGACTAGGAAATAACAATGAGCAGTTCTTC

abundance: NA
d_gene: NA
v_gene: TRBV2
j_gene: TRBJ2-5
CDR3aa: CASRAGLETQYF
CDR3nt: TGTGCCAGCAGGGCGGGCCTTGAGACCCAGTACTTC

abundance: NA
d_gene: TRBD2
v_gene: TRBV5-1
j_gene: TRBJ2-3
CDR3aa: CASSLVAGGVSDTQYF
CDR3nt: TGCGCCAGCAGCTTGGTGGCGGGGGGGGTCTCGGATACGCAGTATTTT

abundance: NA
d_gene: NA
v_gene: TRBV7-8
j_gene: TRBJ1-5
CDR3aa: CASSPGPGYSNQPQHF
CDR3nt: TGTGCCAGCAGCCCAGGTCCCGGCTATAGCAATCAGCCCCAGCATTTT

abundance: NA
d_gene: TRBD1
v_gene: TRBV6-6
j_gene: TRBJ1-5
CDR3aa: CASRRSGQGLGQPQHF
CDR3nt: TGTGCCAGCAGGAGATCGGGACAGGGTTTAGGTCAGCCCCAGCATTTT

abundance: NA
d_gene: NA
v_gene: TRBV18
j_gene: TRBJ1-1
CDR3aa: CASSPGGLNTEAFF
CDR3nt: TGTGCCAGCTCACCGGGGGGTTTGAACACTGAAGCTTTCTTT

abundance: NA
d_gene: TRBD2
v_gene: TRBV9
j_gene: TRBJ2-1
CDR3aa: CASSVGTSGYNEQFF
CDR3nt: TGTGCCAGCAGCGTAGGTACTAGCGGGTACAATGAGCAGTTCTTC

abundance: NA
d_gene: NA
v_gene: TRBV7-2
j_gene: TRBJ2-7
CDR3aa: CASSLGHSYEQYF
CDR3nt: TGTGCCAGCAGCTTGGGACACTCCTACGAGCAGTACTTC

abundance: NA
d_gene: TRBD1
v_gene: TRBV10-2
j_gene: TRBJ2-7
CDR3aa: CASSHQWGQNYEQYF
CDR3nt: TGCGCCAGCAGTCATCAATGGGGACAGAACTACGAGCAGTACTTC

abundance: NA
d_gene: NA
v_gene: TRBV30
j_gene: TRBJ1-4
CDR3aa: CAWSVRQNEKLFF
CDR3nt: TGTGCCTGGAGTGTACGACAGAATGAAAAACTGTTTTTT

abundance: NA
d_gene: NA
v_gene: TRBV19
j_gene: TRBJ1-2
CDR3aa: CASSPIPRQSPYGYTF
CDR3nt: TGTGCCAGTAGTCCCATTCCGCGACAATCACCCTATGGCTACACCTTC

abundance: NA
d_gene: TRBD1
v_gene: TRBV10-1
j_gene: TRBJ1-1
CDR3aa: CASSEDREDTEAFF
CDR3nt: TGCGCCAGCAGTGAGGACAGGGAGGACACTGAAGCTTTCTTT

abundance: NA
d_gene: NA
v_gene: TRBV5-1
j_gene: TRBJ2-3
CDR3aa: CASSPGFGTDTQYF
CDR3nt: TGCGCCAGCAGCCCGGGTTTCGGAACAGATACGCAGTATTTT

abundance: NA
d_gene: TRBD1
v_gene: TRBV29-1
j_gene: TRBJ1-2
CDR3aa: CSVEVWTGSDYGYTF
CDR3nt: TGCAGCGTTGAAGTCTGGACAGGGTCCGACTATGGCTACACCTTC

abundance: NA
d_gene: NA
v_gene: TRBV6-4
j_gene: TRBJ2-2
CDR3aa: CASMQGWNTGELFF
CDR3nt: TGTGCCAGCATGCAGGGTTGGAACACCGGGGAGCTGTTTTTT

abundance: once
d_gene: NA
v_gene: TRBV19
j_gene: TRBJ1-6
CDR3aa: CASSTRQAWVLHF
CDR3nt: TGTGCCAGTAGTACCCGACAGGCTTGGGTCCTCCACTTT

abundance: few
d_gene: NA
v_gene: TRBV24-1
j_gene: TRBJ1-1
CDR3aa: CATRQHRGTEAFF
CDR3nt: TGTGCCACCAGACAACACCGGGGCACTGAAGCTTTCTTT

abundance: NA
d_gene: TRBD1
v_gene: TRBV19
j_gene: TRBJ1-2
CDR3aa: CASSIAGTGVRGSYGYTF
CDR3nt: TGTGCCAGTAGTATAGCCGGGACAGGGGTCCGCGGTAGCTATGGCTACACCTTC

abundance: NA
d_gene: TRBD2
v_gene: TRBV11-2
j_gene: TRBJ2-5
CDR3aa: CASSPDELAGIAETQYF
CDR3nt: TGTGCCAGCAGCCCAGACGAACTAGCGGGGATCGCGGAGACCCAGTACTTC

abundance: NA
d_gene: NA
v_gene: TRBV6-1
j_gene: TRBJ1-2
CDR3aa: CASSEGTAINYGYTF
CDR3nt: TGTGCCAGCAGTGAAGGAACAGCCATTAACTATGGCTACACCTTC